This TCR beta chain was captured in a study of T-cell reconstitution after alpha-beta-depleted transplantation in children. Preparation of the TCRbeta library was carried out with unique molecular identifiers. Via MiXCR, TCRdb re-called the PCR reads, giving one row per CDR3 protein. The table shows over 450,000 distinct CDR3 sequences, with 10% occurring only once. This clonotype was observed many times. The junction had 10 bases not matched to a gene; V was cut back by 0 bases and J by 6 bases. The CDR3 covers 17 residues. In germline, CDR1 is LGHNA, CDR2 YSLEER. The receptor's source is a child younger than 10 with inherited bone marrow failure, due to receive a stem cell transplant. Sample: PBMCs, taken before TCRalphabeta/CD19-depleted stem cell transplant. This sequence joins TRBV4-3 and TRBJ2-3; TRBD2 matches at 9 bases. The CDR3 reads CASSQDPASGVEDTQYF. The DNA for the CDR3 is TGCGCCAGCAGCCAAGATCCGGCTAGCGGGGTTGAGGATACGCAGTATTTT.